This TCR beta chain appears in the sequencing data of a study of blood T cell repertoires in COVID-19. Overall study context: Samples came from the United States, Italy and Spain, spanning acute and convalescent COVID-19.

Clones were read by immunoSEQ multiplex PCR, and TCRdb kept only the in-frame ones, dropping some. Of roughly 120,000 clones listed, more than 60% are singletons. CDR1 is SGHNT and CDR2 is YENEEA in the germline V gene. The CDR3 has 15 amino acids. V lost 5 bases, J lost 3 bases, and 7 bases stayed unmatched. The sequence derives from a man aged 70-80 years with acute or convalescent COVID-19. The sample consisted of peripheral blood. The V gene is TRBV11-3, the J gene TRBJ2-3; 8 bases are shared with TRBD1. CDR3 sequence reads: CASSPRQGQTDTQYF. CDR3 bases: TGTGCCAGCAGCCCCCGACAGGGGCAAACAGATACGCAGTATTTT.